What follows are 21 T cell receptor beta chains derived from one specimen sequenced in a study of CD8 T cells in ankylosing spondylitis. TCRdb passed the 5' RACE reads through MiXCR, listing each CDR3 protein once. The table shows 300,000 to 400,000 distinct CDR3 sequences, with roughly 14% occurring only once. The specimen sequenced was blood, either unsorted or a sorted T cell fraction (not recorded which). The origin of the receptors is a male donor with ankylosing spondylitis or in good health (not recorded which).

The chain couples TRBV20-1 to TRBJ1-1; the D is unclear. V was cut by 3 bases and J by 2 bases, with 10 bases left in between. CDR1 DFQATT and CDR2 SNEGSKA come from the germline V gene (reference sequence). The CDR3 runs 13 residues. The CDR3 DNA sequence: TGCAGTGCTAGCCACACATCAAACACTGAAGCTTTCTTT. Its protein product is CSASHTSNTEAFF.

This clonotype came up a few times. The chain joins TRBV12-3 or TRBV12-4 to TRBJ2-1; 12 bases map to TRBD1. Germline trimming cut 7 bases from V and 9 bases from J; bases unmatched to any gene: 10. This CDR3 has 15 amino acids. In DNA, the CDR3 is TGTGCCAGCATCTTGGGGGGACAGGGGGCGGGTGAGCAGTTCTTC. Amino acid sequence: CASILGGQGAGEQFF.

This clonotype was counted a few times. The chain is built from TRBV6-2 or TRBV6-3 and TRBJ2-3, with 10 bases identical to TRBD2. There are 15 residues in the CDR3. The germline V gene encodes CDR1 MNHEY and CDR2 SVGEGT. Losses at the gene ends were 8 bases for V and 6 bases for J; bases not matched to a gene: 11. The chain's CDR3 is CASSILAGVGDTQYF. DNA of the CDR3: TGTGCCAGCTCAATCCTAGCGGGGGTTGGGGATACGCAGTATTTT.

The CDR3 loop is CATSRGPSGRQETQYF. The CDR3 DNA is TGTGCCACCAGCAGAGGCCCTAGCGGGCGCCAAGAGACCCAGTACTTC. The chain joins TRBV15 to TRBJ2-5; 8 bases align to TRBD2. V shed 1 base and J 1 base; nucleotides not matched to a gene: 5. CDR3 length: 16 amino acids. The germline V gene has CDR1 LNHNV and CDR2 YYDKDF (reference sequence). The entire variable domain, with the rest obtained from reference TRBV15 and TRBJ2-5, is as follows: DAMVIQNPRYQVTQFGKPVTLSCSQTLNHNVMYWYQQKSSQAPKLLFHYYDKDFNNEADTPDNFQSRRPNTSFCFLDIRSPGLGDTAMYLCATSRGPSGRQETQYFGPGTRLLVL.

The chain has TRBV6-1 and TRBJ1-1; 8 bases are a match to TRBD1. The J segment lost 5 bases and the V segment lost 6 bases, leaving 8 bases of the junction unmatched. The CDR3 sequence is 14 residues long. Looked up from germline, CDR1 is MNHNS and CDR2 is SASEGT. The CDR3 loop is CASSLQGGRTEAFF. The DNA of the CDR3 is TGTGCCAGCAGCCTACAGGGGGGACGGACTGAAGCTTTCTTT.

At least ten counts were recorded for this clonotype. V usage is TRBV18 and J usage is TRBJ2-7; 8 bases align to TRBD1. The V gene's germline CDR1 is KGHSH and CDR2 LQKENI. This CDR3 region has 15 residues. With 6 bases clipped from V and 0 bases from J, the junction kept 7 bases outside the gene matches. The CDR3 here is CASSAGGPTSYEQYF. The CDR3 DNA sequence: TGTGCCAGCTCGGCAGGGGGCCCAACCTCCTACGAGCAGTACTTC.

This clonotype was seen repeatedly, ten times or more. This sequence joins TRBV7-9 and TRBJ2-1, with D possibly being TRBD2 (5 bases). Per the germline V gene, CDR1 is SEHNR and CDR2 is FQNEAQ (reference sequence). This CDR3 spans 16 amino acids. Trimming cost V 2 bases and J 2 bases, with 13 bases left between them. CDR3 residues: CASSLWRVVTYNEQFF. Written as DNA, the CDR3 is TGTGCCAGCAGCTTATGGCGGGTGGTTACCTACAATGAGCAGTTCTTC.

A few counts support this clonotype. The chain is built from TRBV7-2 and TRBJ1-1; TRBD1 agrees at 7 bases. CDR1 and CDR2 (germline): SGHTA, FQGNSA. CDR3 length equals 14 residues. Losses at the gene ends were 4 bases for V and 4 bases for J; bases not matched to a gene: 6. The CDR3 spells CASSSQGGTTEAFF. The CDR3 nucleotides read TGTGCCAGCAGCTCCCAGGGGGGTACCACTGAAGCTTTCTTT.

This clonotype has a handful of counts. The chain joins TRBV10-3 to TRBJ2-5, with 7 bases matching TRBD2. J lost 7 bases, V lost 5 bases, and 10 bases had no gene match. Germline CDR1 and CDR2: ENHRY and SYGVKD. This CDR3 comprises 14 residues. The CDR3 sequence: CAISLLALEGTQYF. The CDR3 DNA reads TGTGCCATCAGTCTACTAGCGTTGGAGGGGACCCAGTACTTC.

This chain uses TRBV4-1 with TRBJ1-6; tentatively, D is TRBD1 (6 bases). Germline CDR1 MGHRA, CDR2 YSYEKL. The CDR3 has 18 amino acids. V was clipped by 3 bases and J by 2 bases, with 17 bases between them. The CDR3 DNA sequence: TGCGCCAGCAGCCAGGGGGGACAAGTGGACCCCTATAATTCACCCCTCCACTTT. Translating gives CASSQGGQVDPYNSPLHF.

The gene calls are TRBV5-5 and TRBJ1-6; D may be TRBD1 (6 bases). The germline CDR1 and CDR2 sequences are SGHKS and YYEKEE (reference sequence). V was cut by 0 bases and J by 7 bases, with 11 bases left in between. This CDR3 region has 15 residues. In nucleotides, the CDR3 is TGTGCCAGCAGCTTGGGAGGGGGAGGGAATTCACCCCTCCACTTT. Translation: CASSLGGGGNSPLHF.

The chain couples TRBV4-2 to TRBJ2-4; D is ambiguous. Trimming cost V 0 bases and J 5 bases, with 11 bases left between them. The germline V gene encodes CDR1 LGHNA and CDR2 YNFKEQ. This CDR3 region has 15 residues. The CDR3 loop reads CASSQDPKAQNIQYF. In DNA, the CDR3 is TGTGCCAGCAGCCAAGACCCTAAGGCCCAAAACATTCAGTACTTC.

This clonotype was counted a few times. V is TRBV6-5 and J is TRBJ2-1; the D gene is possibly TRBD2 (5 bases). Per germline, CDR1 MNHEY and CDR2 SVGAGI. V dropped 2 bases and J dropped 2 bases, with 16 bases sitting between them. This CDR3 is built from 17 residues. The CDR3 loop reads CASSYPPPGSTYNEQFF. CDR3 nucleotides: TGTGCCAGCAGTTACCCCCCGCCGGGGAGCACCTACAATGAGCAGTTCTTC.

The chain joins TRBV20-1 to TRBJ2-5, with D hard to call. CDR1 DFQATT and CDR2 SNEGSKA come from the germline V gene (reference sequence). V lost 6 bases, J lost 5 bases, and 16 bases lay in between. The CDR3 totals 13 residues. The CDR3 region is CSATSSYLETQYF. CDR3 bases: TGCAGTGCAACAAGCTCCTACTTGGAGACCCAGTACTTC.

This clonotype has a single count. The chain is built from TRBV20-1 and TRBJ2-3; TRBD1 is a possible D gene (6 bases). The CDR3 is 14 amino acids. Germline CDR1 is DFQATT and CDR2 is SNEGSKA (reference sequence). Between the trimmed V and J ends, which lost 6 bases and 0 bases, there was a span of 13 bases. In nucleotides, the CDR3 is TGCAGTGCCGAGGACAGAACTAGCACAGATACGCAGTATTTT. It is translated as CSAEDRTSTDTQYF.

This clonotype came up a few times. The gene calls are TRBV19 and TRBJ1-5; D is unresolved. Germline lookup yields CDR1 LNHDA and CDR2 SQIVND (reference sequence). The CDR3 is 13 residues long. V was pared by 3 bases and J by 4 bases, with 7 bases between. The DNA for the CDR3 is TGTGCCAGTAGTATTGAAGGAAATCAGCCCCAGCATTTT. Residues: CASSIEGNQPQHF. The full variable domain, its missing parts supplied by reference TRBV19 and TRBJ1-5, is DGGITQSPKYLFRKEGQNVTLSCEQNLNHDAMYWYRQDPGQGLRLIYYSQIVNDFQKGDIAEGYSVSREKKESFPLTVTSAQKNPTAFYLCASSIEGNQPQHFGDGTRLSIL.

As for this clonotype: It is likely a read error, because the conserved phenylalanine at the end of the CDR3 is missing. The limits of the CDR3 on the DNA are not certain, so only TCRdb's listed CDR3 is given. CDR3 protein: CASSLGPKGVN. The rearrangement joins TRBV5-6 to TRBJ1-3. Termini included, the CDR3 measures 11 amino acids. Germline V lookup: CDR1 SGHDT, CDR2 YYEEEE.

The V call is TRBV3-1, the J call TRBJ1-1; 7 nucleotides agree with TRBD1. Germline loops: CDR1 LGHDT, CDR2 YNNKEL (reference sequence). This CDR3 contains 16 residues. The junction had 9 bases not matched to a gene; V was cut back by 0 bases and J by 5 bases. The CDR3 coding sequence is TGTGCCAGCAGCCAAGATTTGGCCAGGGGGAGGACTGAAGCTTTCTTT. This translates into CASSQDLARGRTEAFF. The entire variable domain, with the rest obtained from reference TRBV3-1 and TRBJ1-1, is as follows: DTAVSQTPKYLVTQMGNDKSIKCEQNLGHDTMYWYKQDSKKFLKIMFSYNNKELIINETVPNRFSPKSPDKAHLNLHINSLELGDSAVYFCASSQDLARGRTEAFFGQGTRLTVV.

The chain couples TRBV2 to TRBJ2-4; D is perhaps TRBD2 (6 bases). Germline CDR1 is SNHLY and CDR2 is FYNNEI. This CDR3 spans 13 amino acids. V lost 7 bases and J lost 7, with 14 bases in between. The CDR3 spells CASKSGLRNIQYF. The CDR3 region has the DNA TGTGCCAGCAAATCGGGACTCCGCAACATTCAGTACTTC.

The chain has TRBV7-6 and TRBJ2-3, with D possibly TRBD2 on 5 matching bases. V was shortened by 2 bases and J by 6 bases, with 12 bases between the two germline ends. From germline, CDR1 is SGHVS and CDR2 FNYEAQ. The CDR3 runs 14 residues. Written as DNA, the CDR3 is TGTGCCAGCAGCTTACGACTAACGCCGGATACGCAGTATTTT. As protein: CASSLRLTPDTQYF.

The chain has TRBV12-3 or TRBV12-4 and TRBJ2-3; D call uncertain. With 2 bases removed from V and 5 bases from J, the gap between germline ends came to 11 bases. The CDR3 is 14 amino acids. The CDR3 DNA reads as TGTGCCAGCAGTTTAAGGCTAGATTTAGATACGCAGTATTTT. Its translation: CASSLRLDLDTQYF.